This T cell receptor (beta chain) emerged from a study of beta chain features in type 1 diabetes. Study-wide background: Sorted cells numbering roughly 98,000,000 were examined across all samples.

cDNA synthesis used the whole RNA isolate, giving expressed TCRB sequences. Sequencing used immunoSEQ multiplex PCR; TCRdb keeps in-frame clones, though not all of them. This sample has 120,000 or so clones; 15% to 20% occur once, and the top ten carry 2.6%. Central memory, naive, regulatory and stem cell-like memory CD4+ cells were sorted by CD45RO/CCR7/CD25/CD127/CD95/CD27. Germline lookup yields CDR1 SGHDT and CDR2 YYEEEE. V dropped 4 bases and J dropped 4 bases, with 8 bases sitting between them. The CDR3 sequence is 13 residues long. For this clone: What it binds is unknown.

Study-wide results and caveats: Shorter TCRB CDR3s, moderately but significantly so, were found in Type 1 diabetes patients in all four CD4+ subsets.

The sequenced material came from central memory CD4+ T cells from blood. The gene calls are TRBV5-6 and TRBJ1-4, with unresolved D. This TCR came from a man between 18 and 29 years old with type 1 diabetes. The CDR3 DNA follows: TGTGCCAGCAGCCGGGCGGATAATGAAAAACTGTTTTTT. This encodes CASSRADNEKLFF.